This T cell receptor (beta chain) was sequenced during a study of T-cell reconstitution after alpha-beta-depleted transplantation in children. A library of TCRbeta sequences, prepared with unique molecular identifiers, was generated. TCRdb fed the PCR reads into MiXCR, producing one record per CDR3 protein. The repertoire has about 500,000 distinct CDR3 sequences, 30% to 35% of them found once; the top ten carry more than 2%. V shed 2 bases and J 5 bases; nucleotides not matched to a gene: 4. This CDR3 is 14 amino acids long. Germline lookup yields CDR1 MNHEY and CDR2 SMNVEV (reference sequence). This chain uses TRBV27 with TRBJ2-3, with TRBD2 matching over 7 bases. The clonotype originates from a human donor who donated a stem cell graft to a child with aplastic anemia. The sequenced sample was PBMCs from the stem cell graft donor, obtained from the stem cell graft. The CDR3 region has the DNA TGTGCCAGCAGTTTACGACTAGCTCAAGATACGCAGTATTTT. Translation gives CASSLRLAQDTQYF.